These 22 T cell receptor beta chains originate from one sample sequenced in a study of blood T cell repertoires in COVID-19. Some clones are missing from TCRdb's copy, which holds only in-frame ones; the method was immunoSEQ multiplex PCR. The table includes over 150,000 clones, approximately 86% detected once. Sequencing was performed on peripheral blood. The source of these receptors is a man aged 25 to 40 with acute or convalescent COVID-19.

Only one count was recorded for this clone. The J gene is TRBJ1-5, the V gene TRBV19, with D unclear. This CDR3 is 12 amino acids long. V dropped 7 bases and J dropped 7 bases, with 11 bases sitting between them. Germline lookup yields CDR1 LNHDA and CDR2 SQIVND (reference sequence). The CDR3 sequence: CASNFDTQPQHF. The DNA for the CDR3 is TGTGCCAGTAATTTTGACACGCAGCCCCAGCATTTT.

V gene TRBV30 combines with J gene TRBJ2-1; 9 positions agree with TRBD2. J lost 15 bases, V lost 8 bases, and 17 bases had no gene match. CDR1 and CDR2 from the germline V gene are GTSNPN and SVGIG (reference sequence). The CDR3 extends over 13 amino acids. CDR3 amino acids: CAHRRRGGAGWFF. The CDR3, as DNA: TGTGCCCACCGGCGGCGGGGGGGCGCCGGTTGGTTCTTC.

The chain carries TRBV6-5 and TRBJ2-1; D uncertain. CDR3 size: 11 residues. Germline-derived CDR1 and CDR2 are MNHEY and SVGAGI. Trimming took 0 bases from V and 11 from J, leaving 5 bases between them. CDR3 DNA sequence: TGTGCCAGCAGTTACTCCCTACAGCAGTTCTTC. Translation gives CASSYSLQQFF.

The rearrangement joins TRBV28 to TRBJ2-5, with 12 positions matching TRBD2. The germline gives CDR1 MDHEN, CDR2 SYDVKM. CDR3 length: 14 amino acids. The junction had 3 bases not matched to a gene; V was cut back by 6 bases and J by 4 bases. CDR3 region: CASSSSGRGETQYF. The CDR3 DNA follows: TGTGCCAGCAGCTCTAGCGGGAGGGGAGAGACCCAGTACTTC. Complete variable domain (other parts from reference TRBV28 and TRBJ2-5): DVKVTQSSRYLVKRTGEKVFLECVQDMDHENMFWYRQDPGLGLRLIYFSYDVKMKEKGDIPEGYSVSREKKERFSLILESASTNQTSMYLCASSSSGRGETQYFGPGTRLLVL.

This rearrangement joins TRBV18 to TRBJ1-1; TRBD1 agrees at 7 bases. The CDR3 totals 18 residues. Losses at the gene ends were 1 base for V and 5 bases for J; bases not matched to a gene: 16. Germline V CDR1 and CDR2: KGHSH, LQKENI. The CDR3 is CASSPRIGTDTMGTEAFF. For the CDR3, the DNA is TGTGCCAGCTCACCACGAATAGGGACAGACACGATGGGGACTGAAGCTTTCTTT.

The chain joins TRBV28 to TRBJ1-1; the D is unclear. V lost 10 bases and J 11 bases, leaving 14 bases between the germline ends. The CDR3 runs 10 residues. Germline loops: CDR1 MDHEN, CDR2 SYDVKM. CDR3 residues: CATSRVEAFF. Written as DNA, the CDR3 is TGTGCCACCTCCCGGGTGGAGGCTTTCTTT.

The chain combines TRBV7-2 with TRBJ1-5, with D unclear. Germline values: CDR1 SGHTA, CDR2 FQGNSA. V was cut by 2 bases and J by 0 bases, with 8 bases left in between. The CDR3 covers 15 residues. CDR3 protein: CASSLLLGSNQPQHF. The CDR3 nucleotides are TGTGCCAGCAGCTTACTACTTGGTAGCAATCAGCCCCAGCATTTT.

The chain joins TRBV7-9 to TRBJ1-2; no clear D. V lost 1 base to trimming and J lost 3 bases, with 6 bases between them. Germline lookup yields CDR1 SEHNR and CDR2 FQNEAQ (reference sequence). This CDR3 region has 13 residues. CDR3 sequence: CASSLGQDYGYTF. The CDR3 DNA reads as TGTGCCAGCAGCTTAGGGCAAGACTATGGCTACACCTTC. Full variable domain (missing parts from reference TRBV7-9 and TRBJ1-2): DTGVSQNPRHKITKRGQNVTFRCDPISEHNRLYWYRQTLGQGPEFLTYFQNEAQLEKSRLLSDRFSAERPKGSFSTLEIQRTEQGDSAMYLCASSLGQDYGYTFGSGTRLTVV.

V and J are TRBV24-1 and TRBJ2-4; 8 nucleotides line up with TRBD1. The germline V gene encodes CDR1 KGHDR and CDR2 SFDVKD. J gave up 2 bases and V 4 bases, and 9 bases lay outside the gene matches. The CDR3 sequence is 17 residues long. In nucleotides, the CDR3 is TGTGCCACCAGTGACCCACAGGGGGTAGGGACCAAAAACATTCAGTACTTC. Its protein is CATSDPQGVGTKNIQYF.

The J gene is TRBJ2-3, the V gene TRBV25-1; 8 positions match TRBD2. The CDR3 has 14 amino acids. The germline CDR1 and CDR2 sequences are MGHDK and SYGVNS. Trimming took 6 bases from V and 6 from J; bases not matched to a gene: 8. In DNA, the CDR3 is TGTGCCAGCAGAATAGCGGGATCCGGTGATACGCAGTATTTT. Translating it yields CASRIAGSGDTQYF.

This clone was counted a single time. This chain joins TRBV27 and TRBJ2-6; 8 bases line up with TRBD1. V shed 1 base and J 0 bases; nucleotides not matched to a gene: 14. The CDR3 spans 21 residues. Germline V CDR1 and CDR2: MNHEY, SMNVEV (reference sequence). The CDR3 DNA is TGTGCCAGCAGTTTATGGGGCGGGGTGGGACAGGCTCTCTCTGGGGCCAACGTCCTGACTTTC. Amino acid sequence: CASSLWGGVGQALSGANVLTF.

The chain has TRBV6-5 and TRBJ2-5, with 9 bases fitting TRBD1. The CDR3 length is 15 residues. CDR1 and CDR2 from the germline V gene are MNHEY and SVGAGI. Trimming took 7 bases from V and 1 from J; bases not matched to a gene: 7. CDR3 in amino acids: CASTRQGVAQETQYF. The DNA of the CDR3 is TGTGCCAGCACCCGACAGGGGGTCGCCCAAGAGACCCAGTACTTC.

The chain employs TRBV19 and TRBJ1-4; TRBD1 matches at 9 bases. The CDR3 is 14 residues long. Germline values: CDR1 LNHDA, CDR2 SQIVND (reference sequence). Losses at the gene ends were 4 bases for V and 7 bases for J; bases not matched to a gene: 4. The DNA of the CDR3 is TGTGCCAGTAGTACGTACAGGGGGCCTGAAAAACTGTTTTTT. Protein product: CASSTYRGPEKLFF.

This clone was seen once. The chain is built from TRBV4-2 and TRBJ1-5; D ambiguous. The germline V and J ends were trimmed by 1 base and 7 bases, with 8 bases remaining between them. The CDR3 consists of 13 residues. CDR1 is LGHNA, CDR2 YNFKEQ, per germline. The CDR3 nucleotides are TGTGCCAGCAGCCAAGTCGCGGCGCAGCCCCAGCATTTT. Its translation is CASSQVAAQPQHF.

This clone was picked up a small number of times. The gene calls are TRBV6-5 and TRBJ1-2, with 7 positions matching TRBD1. This CDR3 spans 16 amino acids. After removal of 2 bases from V and 7 bases from J, the junction contained 13 bases not matched to a gene. In germline, CDR1 is MNHEY, CDR2 SVGAGI. CDR3 sequence (DNA): TGTGCCAGCAGTTACCAACACAGGGGAGGTATTAGTGGCTACACCTTC. The encoded protein is CASSYQHRGGISGYTF.

The CDR3 spells CASSDWGRMSNQPQHF. CDR3 in DNA: TGTGCCAGCAGTGACTGGGGGCGGATGAGCAATCAGCCCCAGCATTTT. This rearrangement joins TRBV2 to TRBJ1-5; weak D call: TRBD1 (6 bases). V was cut by 3 bases and J by 1 base, with 13 bases left in between. The V gene's germline CDR1 is SNHLY and CDR2 FYNNEI. CDR3 length: 16 residues.

The rearrangement joins TRBV28 to TRBJ2-7; no reliable D call. The V end lost 5 bases, the J end lost 7 bases, and 15 bases lay between the germline ends. The CDR3 consists of 13 residues. Germline assignment: CDR1 MDHEN and CDR2 SYDVKM. Here the CDR3 reads CASSGPGLIEQYF. The CDR3 bases are TGTGCCAGCAGTGGTCCTGGGCTAATTGAGCAGTACTTC.

This chain links TRBV27 with TRBJ2-3, with D unresolved. The CDR3 is made up of 15 amino acids. Germline V gene data show CDR1 as MNHEY and CDR2 as SMNVEV (reference sequence). V was pared by 5 bases and J by 0 bases, with 12 bases between. The CDR3 bases are TGTGCCAGCAGTCCCCTGCCCCAGAGCACAGATACGCAGTATTTT. Its translation is CASSPLPQSTDTQYF.

The V gene is TRBV27, the J gene TRBJ2-3; D is uncertain. V shed 1 base and J shed 2 bases, with 13 bases lying between them. The CDR3 runs 16 residues. Germline-derived CDR1 and CDR2 are MNHEY and SMNVEV (reference sequence). CDR3: CASSLLVSRNTDTQYF. CDR3 nucleotide sequence: TGTGCCAGCAGTTTATTGGTTTCCAGAAACACAGATACGCAGTATTTT.

This chain links TRBV18 with TRBJ1-2, with D maybe TRBD1 (6 bases). The CDR3 has 14 residues. V dropped 3 bases and J dropped 0 bases, with 8 bases sitting between them. From germline, CDR1 is KGHSH and CDR2 LQKENI. The CDR3 is CASSPRTANYGYTF. The CDR3 DNA reads as TGTGCCAGCTCACCGCGGACAGCTAACTATGGCTACACCTTC. Together with reference TRBV18 and TRBJ1-2, the CDR3 gives the full variable domain: NAGVMQNPRHLVRRRGQEARLRCSPMKGHSHVYWYRQLPEEGLKFMVYLQKENIIDESGMPKERFSAEFPKEGPSILRIQQVVRGDSAAYFCASSPRTANYGYTFGSGTRLTVV.

The chain recombines TRBV5-1 with TRBJ2-7, with 7 bases fitting TRBD1. Losses at the gene ends were 3 bases for V and 2 bases for J; bases not matched to a gene: 5. The CDR3 totals 14 residues. The germline gives CDR1 SGHRS, CDR2 YFSETQ. The CDR3: CASSSDRPPYEQYF. CDR3 in DNA: TGCGCCAGCAGCTCGGACAGGCCCCCCTACGAGCAGTACTTC.

The chain combines TRBV5-1 with TRBJ2-3; TRBD2 matches 12 bases. CDR1 SGHRS and CDR2 YFSETQ come from the germline V gene. The CDR3 loop spans 16 amino acids. V dropped 4 bases and J dropped 0; count of bases not matched to a gene: 3. As DNA, the CDR3 is TGCGCCAGCAGCCCCGGACTAGCGGGGAGCACAGATACGCAGTATTTT. Residues: CASSPGLAGSTDTQYF. The variable domain in full, completed from reference TRBV5-1 and TRBJ2-3, reads KAGVTQTPRYLIKTRGQQVTLSCSPISGHRSVSWYQQTPGQGLQFLFEYFSETQRNKGNFPGRFSGRQFSNSRSEMNVSTLELGDSALYLCASSPGLAGSTDTQYFGPGTRLTVL.